A selection of T cell receptor beta chains follows, all from one sample in a study of technical replicates of blood from a handful of donors. Using immunoSEQ multiplex PCR, the repertoire was profiled, and TCRdb retains in-frame clones only, with some absent. The sample has 15,000 or so clones, approximately 87% seen once; the top ten hold 12%. The specimen sequenced was PBMCs. The source of these receptors is a human donor in good health. Each CDR3 is given with its conserved first and last residue. Each record gives: J gene, CDR3 length, D gene, clone size, V gene, CDR3 DNA, CDR3 protein. D genes are given only for firm matches. Part of the rows lack a size; the others show once, few, many or a class for expanded clones.

TRBJ2-2,15,TRBD1,-,TRBV5-4,TGTGCCAGCAGACCGGGACAGACAAACACCGGGGAGCTGTTTTTT,CASRPGQTNTGELFF
TRBJ2-2,15,-,-,TRBV4-2,TGTGCCAGCAGCCAAGACGAGGCATCCACCGGGGAGCTGTTTTTT,CASSQDEASTGELFF
TRBJ2-1,15,TRBD2,-,TRBV19,TGTGCCAGTATGGAACTAGCGGGGGCCCTCCATGAGCAGTTCTTC,CASMELAGALHEQFF
TRBJ1-4,14,TRBD1,-,TRBV19,TGTGCCAGTAATTCCGGGACAGCGGGGGGGAAACTGTTTTTT,CASNSGTAGGKLFF
TRBJ2-7,14,TRBD1,-,TRBV5-1,TGCGCCAGCAGCTCCGGGACAGCACCCTACGAGCAGTACTTC,CASSSGTAPYEQYF
TRBJ1-5,16,-,-,TRBV5-4,TGTGCCAGCAGCGTTGGGGGGGCCAGCGTCAATCAGCCCCAGCATTTT,CASSVGGASVNQPQHF
TRBJ2-6,18,TRBD1,-,TRBV18,TGTGCCAGCTCACCCCCCGGGACAGGGTCGACTGGGGCCAACGTCCTGACTTTC,CASSPPGTGSTGANVLTF
TRBJ2-2,19,TRBD2,-,TRBV4-2,TGTGCCAGCAGCCAAGAACGAAGCTTAGCGGGAGTGAACACCGGGGAGCTGTTTTTT,CASSQERSLAGVNTGELFF
TRBJ1-1,16,TRBD1,-,TRBV27,TGTGCCAGCAGTTTATCGAGAGGGGGCGTTAAGACTGAAGCTTTCTTT,CASSLSRGGVKTEAFF
TRBJ2-1,15,-,-,TRBV30,TGTGCCTGGAGTAGTTTGGATGCTAGGTTCAATGAGCAGTTCTTC,CAWSSLDARFNEQFF
TRBJ2-1,14,TRBD2,-,TRBV19,TGTGCCAGTCAGCGACTAGCGGGAGTGAATGAGCAGTTCTTC,CASQRLAGVNEQFF
TRBJ2-3,17,TRBD2,once,TRBV5-1,TGCGCCAGCAGTTATGGGGTTAGCGGGTCTAGCACAGATACGCAGTATTTT,CASSYGVSGSSTDTQYF
TRBJ2-4,13,TRBD1,-,TRBV6-1,TGTGCCAGCAGCGAGGGACAGGGGGACATTCAGTACTTC,CASSEGQGDIQYF
TRBJ2-7,16,-,-,TRBV4-2,TGTGCCAGCAGCCGGGCCCTCGGGGAATCGGCCTACGAGCAGTACTTC,CASSRALGESAYEQYF
TRBJ2-3,14,-,-,TRBV6-5,TGTGCCAGCAGTTATATGACTAGCACAGATACGCAGTATTTT,CASSYMTSTDTQYF
TRBJ2-1,13,-,-,TRBV7-9,TGTGCCAGCAGCTTATTGGGGGGCAATGAGCAGTTCTTC,CASSLLGGNEQFF
TRBJ1-5,15,TRBD1,few,TRBV19,TGTGCCAGTAGTGGGACAGGGGAGGGTTATCAGCCCCAGCATTTT,CASSGTGEGYQPQHF
TRBJ2-7,15,-,once,TRBV6-1,TGTGCCAGCGGGGGGGCTCGGGGGTCTCCTTACGAGCAGTACTTC,CASGGARGSPYEQYF
TRBJ1-5,16,TRBD1,-,TRBV5-4,TGTGCCAGCAGCTTGAAAGGGACAGGGGTTCCAGGGCCCCAGCATTTT,CASSLKGTGVPGPQHF
TRBJ2-3,14,-,-,TRBV6-4,TGTGCCAGCAGTCCCGGGAGTGGGGCAGATACGCAGTATTTT,CASSPGSGADTQYF
TRBJ2-7,15,-,-,TRBV5-6,TGTGCCAGCAGCCCGATAGGGGGGGCGGGATACGAGCAGTACTTC,CASSPIGGAGYEQYF